This TCR beta chain appears in the sequencing data of a study of neurological immune-mediated disorders. There are many counts of this clonotype. Indicated time point: longitudinal time-point 2. 5'RACE generated cDNA with 10-nucleotide random UMIs. A single record per CDR3 protein comes from TCRdb applying MiXCR to the 5' RACE reads. The sample contains about 80,000 distinct CDR3 sequences, 5% to 6% of which appear only once. CDR1 and CDR2 from the germline V gene are SGHRS and YFSETQ. The CDR3 extends over 11 amino acids. V was clipped by 8 bases and J by 1 base, with 6 bases between them. Sequences were obtained from PBMCs. The gene calls are TRBV5-1 and TRBJ1-1, with D perhaps TRBD1 (5 bases). The source of this sequence is a woman aged 60-70 years with multiple sclerosis. The CDR3 protein is CASTGNTEAFF. CDR3 nucleotides: TGCGCCAGTACAGGGAACACTGAAGCTTTCTTT.